This T cell receptor beta chain was recovered during a study of blood T cells in healthy people across ages. Comment on this clonotype: Its antigen is as yet unknown.

Overall study results and limits: Per million T cells, the diversity of TCR beta decreased roughly linearly as age advanced.

The authors ran a second PCR of about 6 to 12 cycles using a sample-barcoded 5' primer and a J-beta primer mix. Tags on each cDNA molecule came from a template-switch adaptor with 12 random nucleotides. TCRdb recomputed calls from the 5' RACE reads with MiXCR, one row per CDR3 protein. This table holds approximately 490,000 distinct CDR3 sequences, around 24% found once. The germline gives CDR1 SGHAT, CDR2 FQNNGV. V lost 2 bases, J lost 7 bases, and 13 bases lay in between. The CDR3 extends over 14 amino acids. The sample also formed part of further work on T cells of mothers and their children. That source reports: Overlap in related mother-child pairs always slightly exceeded unrelated pairs, never significantly. Not a single persistent microchimeric T cell clone was detected.

This sequence originates from a boy between 10 and 17 years old in good health. This chain links TRBV11-2 with TRBJ2-3; no clear D. Sequencing input: blood. CDR3 nucleotide sequence: TGTGCCAGCAGCTTACGGGCCCGTCAGAATACGCAGTATTTT. Its protein is CASSLRARQNTQYF.